Shown below are 13 T cell receptor beta chains from a single sample sequenced in a study of graft-versus-host responses after intestinal transplantation (dated by TCRdb to about 2021). For these receptors, no antigen is known. To prepare the library, the immunoSEQ multiplex PCR assay was applied. In TCRdb, the immuneACCESS table is reduced to in-frame sequences with V and J assigned. These tables do not hold every clone; where another copy was compared, an unresolved V gene accounts for under half, and the others remain unexplained. Across this sample there are 35,000 to 50,000 clones, with more than 90% seen only once. Together, the top ten hold about 0.22% of the sample. Explained via the paper, the time point label denotes: cells obtained before transplantation from donor or recipient. This specimen was unstimulated CD8+ T cells sorted from spleen or lymph node cells, taken before transplant. Receptors were obtained from a human donor who was the organ donor for an intestinal transplant.

This chain connects TRBV6-1 to TRBJ2-5; perhaps TRBD2 as D (6 bases). Germline V lookup: CDR1 MNHNS, CDR2 SASEGT. V was trimmed by 2 bases and J by 2 bases, leaving 21 bases between them. The CDR3 has 18 residues. The CDR3 loop is CASSEMPFAGRGQETQYF. The CDR3 region has the DNA TGTGCCAGCAGTGAAATGCCATTCGCTGGGCGGGGACAAGAGACCCAGTACTTC.

This chain joins TRBV4-3 and TRBJ1-2; tentative D call: TRBD1 (6 bases). V was shortened by 0 bases and J by 3 bases, with 11 bases between the two germline ends. The CDR3 extends over 15 amino acids. Germline loops: CDR1 LGHNA, CDR2 YSLEER. As DNA, the CDR3 is TGCGCCAGCAGCCAAGACCCGGGGGCAGACTATGGCTACACCTTC. Translated, it gives CASSQDPGADYGYTF.

This rearrangement joins TRBV27 to TRBJ2-7; D might be TRBD2 (5 bases). Trimming removed 2 bases from V and 1 base from J, with 12 bases in between. This CDR3 is built from 15 residues. CDR1 is MNHEY and CDR2 is SMNVEV in the germline V gene (reference sequence). The CDR3 spells CASSLRGRVSYEQYF. The CDR3, as DNA: TGTGCCAGCAGTTTACGGGGAAGGGTTTCCTACGAGCAGTACTTC.

The gene calls are TRBV7-9 and TRBJ1-1; tentatively, D is TRBD1 (5 bases). CDR3 size: 18 residues. Germline CDR1 and CDR2: SEHNR and FQNEAQ (reference sequence). The ends were cut back, 1 base at V and 6 bases at J, with 24 bases in the middle. This chain's CDR3 is CASSLVPGHPVSGAEAFF. CDR3 nucleotide sequence: TGTGCCAGCAGCTTAGTCCCAGGGCACCCGGTGAGTGGCGCTGAAGCTTTCTTT. Full variable domain (outside the CDR3, taken from reference TRBV7-9 and TRBJ1-1): DTGVSQNPRHKITKRGQNVTFRCDPISEHNRLYWYRQTLGQGPEFLTYFQNEAQLEKSRLLSDRFSAERPKGSFSTLEIQRTEQGDSAMYLCASSLVPGHPVSGAEAFFGQGTRLTVV.

The rearrangement joins TRBV4-1 to TRBJ2-7; perhaps TRBD2 as D (6 bases). The V gene lost 0 bases and the J gene lost 0 bases, with 21 bases spanning the gap. The CDR3 covers 19 residues. Germline values: CDR1 MGHRA, CDR2 YSYEKL. As DNA, the CDR3 is TGCGCCAGCAGCCAAGAATCGGGACTTCTTTGGCCTAGCTCCTACGAGCAGTACTTC. Its protein product is CASSQESGLLWPSSYEQYF.

The CDR3 loop reads CASSSGAGELFF. The CDR3 DNA is TGTGCCAGCAGTTCAGGGGCCGGGGAGCTGTTTTTT. The chain has TRBV28 and TRBJ2-2; D might be TRBD1 (6 bases). CDR1 and CDR2 from the germline V gene are MDHEN and SYDVKM. V was pared by 4 bases and J by 6 bases, with 6 bases between. The length of the CDR3 is 12 residues.

The V gene is TRBV6-5, the J gene TRBJ1-1; weak D call: TRBD1 (6 bases). V was pared by 7 bases and J by 0 bases, with 12 bases between. CDR3 length: 14 residues. Germline assignment: CDR1 MNHEY and CDR2 SVGAGI. In nucleotides, the CDR3 is TGTGCCAGCACCCCGGACAGCATGAACACTGAAGCTTTCTTT. Its translation: CASTPDSMNTEAFF.

The V gene is TRBV5-1, the J gene TRBJ2-6; maybe TRBD1 (5 bases). With 4 bases removed from V and 0 bases from J, the gap between germline ends came to 8 bases. The CDR3 covers 15 residues. From germline, CDR1 is SGHRS and CDR2 YFSETQ. CDR3 loop: CASSVQASGANVLTF. The CDR3 coding sequence is TGCGCCAGCAGCGTACAGGCCTCTGGGGCCAACGTCCTGACTTTC.

This clone has only one observation. This chain uses TRBV27 with TRBJ2-1; 7 bases are a match to TRBD2. The CDR3 spans 12 residues. The germline gives CDR1 MNHEY, CDR2 SMNVEV (reference sequence). Trimming at V came to 4 bases and at J to 10 bases, leaving 4 bases not matched to a gene. CDR3 DNA: TGTGCCAGCAGTTCAGCGGGGCTGGAGCAGTTCTTC. Protein sequence: CASSSAGLEQFF.

The V gene is TRBV27, the J gene TRBJ2-3; 10 nucleotides match TRBD2. V shed 1 base and J 2 bases; nucleotides not matched to a gene: 9. The CDR3 length is 18 residues. Germline V lookup: CDR1 MNHEY, CDR2 SMNVEV (reference sequence). In nucleotides, the CDR3 is TGTGCCAGCAGTTTATGGGCTAGCGGGGGCCACTCCACAGATACGCAGTATTTT. Translated: CASSLWASGGHSTDTQYF.

The chain recombines TRBV7-8 with TRBJ2-3; 8 nucleotides line up with TRBD1. V shed 3 bases and J 6 bases; nucleotides not matched to a gene: 14. Germline V gives CDR1 SGHVS, CDR2 FQNEAQ. There are 17 residues in the CDR3. The CDR3 sequence: CASSLIGQGSIRDTQYF. The CDR3 region has the DNA TGTGCCAGCAGCTTGATTGGACAGGGCTCAATTAGGGATACGCAGTATTTT.

This chain uses TRBV7-2 with TRBJ2-7; TRBD2 matches 9 bases. CDR1 and CDR2 (germline): SGHTA, FQGNSA. V dropped 2 bases and J dropped 4; count of bases not matched to a gene: 0. CDR3 length equals 13 residues. CDR3 bases: TGTGCCAGCAGCTTACTAGCGGGGTACGAGCAGTACTTC. Its translation is CASSLLAGYEQYF.

V gene TRBV4-2 combines with J gene TRBJ2-1, with 8 positions matching TRBD2. This CDR3 comprises 16 residues. Germline CDR1 reads LGHNA; CDR2 reads YNFKEQ. Unmatched junction bases numbered 7, after V lost 0 bases and J lost 6 bases. CDR3 DNA sequence: TGTGCCAGCAGCCAAGATCTCGGGGGGGGATCCAATGAGCAGTTCTTC. Protein product: CASSQDLGGGSNEQFF.